Listed here are 3 T cell receptor beta chains from one sample, sequenced in a study of blood T cells in healthy people across ages. A sample-barcoded 5' primer and a J-beta primer mix were used in a second PCR of roughly 7 to 12 cycles. TCRdb processed the 5' RACE reads anew with MiXCR; each CDR3 protein has one entry. This table holds about 290,000 distinct CDR3 sequences, roughly 26% found once. The sequenced sample consisted of blood. The receptors come from a woman aged 70-85 years in good health.

This clonotype was detected only a few times. The chain couples TRBV6-2 or TRBV6-3 to TRBJ1-2, with D possibly TRBD1 on 5 matching bases. The CDR3 has 14 amino acids. V was cut by 6 bases and J by 2 bases, with 13 bases left in between. Looked up from germline, CDR1 is MNHEY and CDR2 is SVGEGT. CDR3 coding DNA: TGTGCCAGCAGAACCGGGACGGAGAACTATGGCTACACCTTC. This codes for CASRTGTENYGYTF.

The chain has TRBV28 and TRBJ1-2; tentative D call: TRBD1 (6 bases). V dropped 8 bases and J dropped 2 bases, with 12 bases sitting between them. This CDR3 has 13 residues. Germline V lookup: CDR1 MDHEN, CDR2 SYDVKM. CDR3 sequence (DNA): TGTGCCAGCCACCTACAGGGCAACTATGGCTACACCTTC. This encodes CASHLQGNYGYTF.

This clonotype turned up a few times. The junction does not match germline at one end; this may be a read error. Here the CDR3 DNA reads TGCAGCGTCGGACGGCTCGACGAAGTTTTCTTT. The encoded protein is CSVGRLDEVFF. The chain has TRBV29-1 and TRBJ1-1; no clear D. The CDR3 runs to 11 residues. In germline, CDR1 is SQVTM, CDR2 ANQGSEA.